One and the same sample provided the 26 T cell receptor beta chains below, sequenced in a study of response to subunit inactivated influenza vaccine. TCRdb reanalysed the RT-PCR reads using MiXCR and keeps one entry per CDR3 protein. Of hundreds of thousands of distinct CDR3 sequences listed, roughly 12% are singletons. These sequences were also reported in another study, on T cells expressing NK-cell markers. From that study: 5'RACE template switching with UMIs generated TCR beta cDNA.

Sequenced material: PBMCs from blood, taken on the day of vaccination. These TCRs come from a man aged 45 to 65 who received an inactivated influenza vaccine.

The V gene is TRBV11-2, the J gene TRBJ2-7; 9 bases line up with TRBD2. V lost 3 bases to trimming and J lost 4 bases; unmatched junction nucleotides: 7. This CDR3 is built from 15 residues. Germline lookup yields CDR1 SGHAT and CDR2 FQNNGV. CDR3 loop: CASSLAPGLAYEQYF. DNA of the CDR3: TGTGCCAGCAGCTTGGCTCCGGGACTAGCTTACGAGCAGTACTTC. The whole variable domain, remainder taken from reference TRBV11-2 and TRBJ2-7, is EAGVAQSPRYKIIEKRQSVAFWCNPISGHATLYWYQQILGQGPKLLIQFQNNGVVDDSQLPKDRFSAERLKGVDSTLKIQPAKLEDSAVYLCASSLAPGLAYEQYFGPGTRLTVT.

This clonotype has more than one count but fewer than ten. V usage is TRBV6-2 or TRBV6-3 and J usage is TRBJ1-1; 7 bases agree with TRBD1. J gave up 0 bases and V 6 bases, and 4 bases lay outside the gene matches. The CDR3 contains 14 residues. Germline V CDR1 and CDR2: MNHEY, SVGEGT. The CDR3 here is CASRETGMNTEAFF. The CDR3, as DNA: TGTGCCAGCAGAGAGACAGGGATGAACACTGAAGCTTTCTTT.

V is TRBV12-3 or TRBV12-4 and J is TRBJ1-2; no reliable D call. V lost 5 bases to trimming and J lost 5 bases, with 12 bases between them. This CDR3 spans 13 amino acids. CDR3 bases: TGTGCCAGCAGTGGCGACGGCTTATATGGCTACACCTTC. It specifies CASSGDGLYGYTF.

The chain is built from TRBV29-1 and TRBJ2-2, with a tentative D call TRBD2 (5 bases). The V gene's germline CDR1 is SQVTM and CDR2 ANQGSEA. V shed 7 bases and J shed 5 bases, with 17 bases lying between them. This CDR3 region has 14 residues. The CDR3 here is CSARNAGGTGELFF. DNA for the CDR3: TGCAGCGCCCGGAATGCGGGTGGAACCGGGGAGCTGTTTTTT.

V and J are TRBV4-2 and TRBJ2-1; 11 bases are shared with TRBD2. The V gene end was trimmed by 4 bases and the J gene end by 5 bases; junction bases not matched to a gene: 7. Looked up from germline, CDR1 is LGHNA and CDR2 is YNFKEQ. The CDR3 is made up of 16 amino acids. The CDR3 spells CASSPKGLADNNEQFF. The DNA for the CDR3 is TGTGCCAGCAGCCCTAAGGGACTAGCGGACAACAATGAGCAGTTCTTC.

In its sample, this clonotype was seen a few times. The chain links TRBV7-2 to TRBJ2-3; D might be TRBD2 (5 bases). Trimming cost V 5 bases and J 2 bases, with 8 bases left between them. This CDR3 has 13 amino acids. Germline lookup yields CDR1 SGHTA and CDR2 FQGNSA. CDR3 in amino acids: CASSKGVTDTQYF. In DNA form, the CDR3 reads TGTGCCAGCAGCAAGGGAGTCACAGATACGCAGTATTTT. Supplemented by reference TRBV7-2 and TRBJ2-3, the full variable domain reads GAGVSQSPSNKVTEKGKDVELRCDPISGHTALYWYRQSLGQGLEFLIYFQGNSAPDKSGLPSDRFSAERTGGSVSTLTIQRTQQEDSAVYLCASSKGVTDTQYFGPGTRLTVL.

This chain uses TRBV5-1 with TRBJ2-3; no definite D call. The CDR3 has 14 amino acids. Trimming removed 7 bases from V and 1 base from J, with 13 bases in between. Germline CDR1 reads SGHRS; CDR2 reads YFSETQ. The CDR3 loop is CASRRTYRTDTQYF. The CDR3 DNA is TGCGCCAGCCGAAGGACGTATCGCACAGATACGCAGTATTTT.

Concerning this clonotype itself: A clone one base away is much larger, so this may be a read error. V usage is TRBV27 and J usage is TRBJ2-2; 8 positions agree with TRBD2. The CDR3 contains 16 residues. Losses at the gene ends were 6 bases for V and 7 bases for J; bases not matched to a gene: 13. Germline V gene sequence: CDR1 MNHEY, CDR2 SMNVEV (reference sequence). The DNA for the CDR3 is TGTGCCAGCAGACCCACTATCGGGAGGGCCTTCGGGGAGCTGTTTTTT. Translating gives CASRPTIGRAFGELFF.

This clonotype was detected many times. The chain joins TRBV19 to TRBJ1-2; 9 bases map to TRBD1. Unmatched junction bases numbered 9, after V lost 9 bases and J lost 4 bases. CDR3 size: 14 residues. The V gene's germline CDR1 is LNHDA and CDR2 SQIVND (reference sequence). The CDR3 loop reads CASNPGQGIYGYTF. In nucleotides, the CDR3 is TGTGCCAGCAACCCTGGACAGGGGATCTATGGCTACACCTTC.

This chain links TRBV18 with TRBJ2-3; 7 bases fit TRBD2. The ends lost 2 bases at V and 0 bases at J; junction bases unmatched: 5. The CDR3 length is 16 residues. Germline V CDR1 and CDR2: KGHSH, LQKENI. Here the CDR3 reads CASSPWASGSTDTQYF. The DNA for the CDR3 is TGTGCCAGCTCACCATGGGCTAGCGGAAGCACAGATACGCAGTATTTT.

The sample holds one count of this clonotype. The chain links TRBV5-6 to TRBJ2-1; TRBD2 might be the D (5 bases). The CDR3 consists of 13 residues. V was cut by 0 bases and J by 12 bases, with 13 bases left in between. CDR1 and CDR2 from the germline V gene are SGHDT and YYEEEE. In DNA, the CDR3 is TGTGCCAGCAGCTTGGAGCCTAGGACTGGGCAGTTCTTC. Its translation is CASSLEPRTGQFF.

This clonotype has more than one count but fewer than ten. The V and J genes are TRBV20-1 and TRBJ1-2; 8 bases match TRBD1. V trimming: 1 base; J trimming: 6 bases; junction bases outside the gene matches: 10. Per germline, CDR1 DFQATT and CDR2 SNEGSKA (reference sequence). The CDR3 has 15 amino acids. The CDR3 nucleotides read TGCAGTGCTAGAGGTCTTGTCAGGGGGCTTGATGGCTACACCTTC. Protein sequence: CSARGLVRGLDGYTF.

The table lists this clonotype with many counts. V is TRBV9 and J is TRBJ2-7; maybe TRBD2 (6 bases). This CDR3 spans 15 amino acids. Trimming cost V 0 bases and J 0 bases, with 10 bases left between them. The V gene's germline CDR1 is SGDLS and CDR2 YYNGEE. The CDR3 DNA reads TGTGCCAGCAGCGTAGGGGCGGGAAGCTCCTACGAGCAGTACTTC. Protein: CASSVGAGSSYEQYF.

This clonotype was counted between two and nine times. The chain couples TRBV20-1 to TRBJ2-2; D is unresolved. Per germline, CDR1 DFQATT and CDR2 SNEGSKA (reference sequence). This CDR3 has 16 residues. Trimming removed 0 bases from V and 7 bases from J, with 18 bases in between. The CDR3 DNA sequence: TGCAGTGCTAGAGATGACGAGAGGAGTGTATACGGGGAGCTGTTTTTT. Protein sequence: CSARDDERSVYGELFF.

This clonotype was found a few times. This rearrangement joins TRBV6-2 or TRBV6-3 to TRBJ2-7, with a possible D match to TRBD2 (6 bases). With 6 bases removed from V and 1 base from J, the gap between germline ends came to 19 bases. The CDR3 is 16 residues long. Looked up from germline, CDR1 is MNHEY and CDR2 is SVGEGT. CDR3 nucleotide sequence: TGTGCCAGCAGCCCCTTCGGCGGGGAGGCTTCCTACGAGCAGTACTTC. Its protein product is CASSPFGGEASYEQYF.

This clonotype has only a few counts. CDR3 sequence (DNA): TGCAGTGCAATCCGGACAGGGGGCGCGACCGGGGAGCTGTTTTTT. Its translation is CSAIRTGGATGELFF. The V and J genes are TRBV20-1 and TRBJ2-2, with TRBD1 matching over 11 bases. The CDR3 spans 15 residues. Per germline, CDR1 DFQATT and CDR2 SNEGSKA (reference sequence). The trim removed 6 bases at V and 5 bases at J, leaving 8 bases unmatched.

This rearrangement joins TRBV11-2 to TRBJ2-5, with 10 nucleotides matching TRBD2. CDR1 is SGHAT, CDR2 FQNNGV, per germline. The junction had 13 bases not matched to a gene; V was cut back by 5 bases and J by 4 bases. The CDR3 is 17 amino acids. The CDR3 sequence is CASSPQLAGGTGETQYF. In DNA form, the CDR3 reads TGTGCCAGCAGCCCACAATTAGCGGGGGGAACGGGAGAGACCCAGTACTTC.

V is TRBV7-2 and J is TRBJ2-1; 14 bases match TRBD2. The CDR3 is 17 residues long. Per germline, CDR1 SGHTA and CDR2 FQGNSA. After removal of 2 bases from V and 12 bases from J, the junction contained 12 bases not matched to a gene. The CDR3 reads CASSLKTSGRADSGQFF. In DNA, the CDR3 is TGTGCCAGCAGCTTAAAGACTAGCGGGAGGGCCGATTCGGGGCAGTTCTTC.

This clonotype was observed many times. The V gene is TRBV20-1, the J gene TRBJ1-4, with D perhaps matching TRBD1 (5 bases). The CDR3 is 14 residues long. The V end lost 5 bases, the J end lost 7 bases, and 17 bases lay between the germline ends. CDR1 and CDR2 from the germline V gene are DFQATT and SNEGSKA (reference sequence). The CDR3, as DNA: TGCAGTGCTCCGGACCGTCGGAGGGGTGAAAAACTGTTTTTT. Amino acid sequence: CSAPDRRRGEKLFF.

The chain links TRBV7-8 to TRBJ2-2; TRBD1 aligns across 7 bases. Germline V gives CDR1 SGHVS, CDR2 FQNEAQ. The CDR3 loop spans 16 amino acids. V lost 3 bases and J lost 5; bases outside the gene matches: 9. CDR3 amino acids: CASSFYKGALTGELFF. In DNA, the CDR3 is TGTGCCAGCAGCTTTTACAAGGGGGCATTAACCGGGGAGCTGTTTTTT.

This clonotype was detected a few times. V gene TRBV9 combines with J gene TRBJ2-1; 14 nucleotides line up with TRBD2. Germline lookup yields CDR1 SGDLS and CDR2 YYNGEE. Losses at the gene ends were 0 bases for V and 4 bases for J; bases not matched to a gene: 0. The CDR3 has 16 amino acids. The chain's CDR3 is CASSVGTSGGYNEQFF. CDR3 bases: TGTGCCAGCAGCGTAGGGACTAGCGGGGGGTACAATGAGCAGTTCTTC.

In its sample, this clonotype was seen many times. The V and J genes are TRBV27 and TRBJ2-7, with D perhaps TRBD2 (5 bases). This CDR3 has 14 residues. CDR1 and CDR2 (germline): MNHEY, SMNVEV (reference sequence). Trimming cost V 4 bases and J 5 bases, with 15 bases left between them. The CDR3, as DNA: TGTGCCAGCAGTTGGCTAGCAAAACCGGACGAGCAGTACTTC. Protein product: CASSWLAKPDEQYF.

The genes are TRBV15 and TRBJ1-2, with 10 bases aligning to TRBD1. CDR3 length: 13 residues. The junction had 5 bases not matched to a gene; V was cut back by 5 bases and J by 8 bases. Germline V gene lookup returns CDR1 LNHNV and CDR2 YYDKDF (reference sequence). The CDR3 is CATSSGQGGGYTF. In nucleotides, the CDR3 is TGTGCCACCAGCTCCGGACAGGGGGGAGGCTACACCTTC.

V usage is TRBV5-1 and J usage is TRBJ2-3; 14 nucleotides match TRBD2. CDR1 is SGHRS and CDR2 is YFSETQ in the germline V gene. The CDR3 length is 18 residues. J lost 1 base, V lost 4 bases, and 8 bases had no gene match. The chain's CDR3 is CASSDGTSGRIGTDTQYF. The CDR3 nucleotides read TGCGCCAGCAGCGACGGGACTAGCGGGAGAATTGGCACAGATACGCAGTATTTT.

This clonotype was seen more than once but under ten times. This chain connects TRBV6-2 or TRBV6-3 to TRBJ2-7; 9 nucleotides match TRBD2. CDR3 size: 17 residues. In germline, CDR1 is MNHEY, CDR2 SVGEGT. V shed 0 bases and J 5 bases; nucleotides not matched to a gene: 11. The CDR3 spells CASSYSTFLAGIHEQYF. The DNA for the CDR3 is TGTGCCAGCAGTTACTCGACGTTTCTAGCGGGAATCCACGAGCAGTACTTC.

This clonotype was observed a few times. The gene calls are TRBV4-3 and TRBJ2-7, with 10 bases identical to TRBD2. Germline values: CDR1 LGHNA, CDR2 YSLEER. Trimming took 6 bases from V and 4 from J; bases not matched to a gene: 12. The CDR3 length is 16 residues. CDR3 protein: CASSLSGASGRYEQYF. The CDR3 DNA is TGCGCCAGCAGTCTGAGCGGGGCTAGCGGGAGATACGAGCAGTACTTC.